The T cell receptor (beta chain) described here comes from a study of cytomegalovirus exposure and HLA in healthy donors. This clone has a handful of counts. The PCR was carried out with 60 Vbeta primers and 13 Jbeta primers. Libraries were prepared by immunoSEQ multiplex PCR; TCRdb keeps only in-frame clonotypes and omits some of them. This sample has about 90,000 clones, with approximately 79% found just once. J lost 6 bases, V lost 9 bases, and 12 bases had no gene match. Germline V gene lookup returns CDR1 MNHEY and CDR2 SMNVEV (reference sequence). The CDR3 sequence is 14 residues long. This chain links TRBV27 with TRBJ1-1; 8 positions match TRBD1. What was sequenced was PBMCs. The clonotype comes from a man aged 30 to 39 in good health and CMV-seronegative. CDR3 loop: CASQSGQGFSEAFF. The CDR3 coding sequence is TGTGCCAGTCAATCCGGACAGGGATTCTCTGAAGCTTTCTTT.